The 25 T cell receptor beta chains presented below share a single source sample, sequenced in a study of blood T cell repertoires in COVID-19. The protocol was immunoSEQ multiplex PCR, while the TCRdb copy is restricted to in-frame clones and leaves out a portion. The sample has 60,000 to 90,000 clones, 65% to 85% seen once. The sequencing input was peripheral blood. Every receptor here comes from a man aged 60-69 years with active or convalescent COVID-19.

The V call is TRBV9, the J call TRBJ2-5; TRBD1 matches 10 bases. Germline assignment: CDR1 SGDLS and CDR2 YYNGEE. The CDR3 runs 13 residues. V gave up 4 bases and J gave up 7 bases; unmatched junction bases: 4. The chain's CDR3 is CASSPGDRGTQYF. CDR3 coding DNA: TGTGCCAGCAGCCCCGGGGACAGGGGGACCCAGTACTTC.

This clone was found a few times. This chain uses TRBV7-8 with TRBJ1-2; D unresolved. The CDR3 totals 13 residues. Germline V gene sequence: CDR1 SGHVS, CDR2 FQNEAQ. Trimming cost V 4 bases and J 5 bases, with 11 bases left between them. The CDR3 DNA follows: TGTGCCAGCAGCTCATTAACAGAATATGGCTACACCTTC. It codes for CASSSLTEYGYTF.

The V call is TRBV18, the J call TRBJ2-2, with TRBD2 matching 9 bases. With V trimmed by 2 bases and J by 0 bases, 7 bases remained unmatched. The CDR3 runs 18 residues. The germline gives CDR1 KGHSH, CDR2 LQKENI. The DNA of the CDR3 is TGTGCCAGCTCACCAAGGACCCTAGCGGGAACGAACACCGGGGAGCTGTTTTTT. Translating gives CASSPRTLAGTNTGELFF.

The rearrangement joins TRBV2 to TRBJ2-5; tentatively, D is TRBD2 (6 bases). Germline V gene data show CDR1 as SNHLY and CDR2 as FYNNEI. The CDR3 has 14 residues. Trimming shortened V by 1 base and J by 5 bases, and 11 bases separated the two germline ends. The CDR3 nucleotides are TGTGCCAGCAGTGAAGTTAGCCGGGGGGAGACCCAGTACTTC. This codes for CASSEVSRGETQYF.

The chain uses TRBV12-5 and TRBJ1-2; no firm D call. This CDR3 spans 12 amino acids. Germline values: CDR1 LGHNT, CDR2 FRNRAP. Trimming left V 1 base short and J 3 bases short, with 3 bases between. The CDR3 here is CASGLDYYGYTF. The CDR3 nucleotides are TGTGCTAGTGGTTTGGACTACTATGGCTACACCTTC.

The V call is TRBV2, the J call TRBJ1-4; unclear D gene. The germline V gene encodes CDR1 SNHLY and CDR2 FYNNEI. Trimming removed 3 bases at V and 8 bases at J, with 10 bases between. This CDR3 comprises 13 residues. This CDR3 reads CASSETGSEKLFF. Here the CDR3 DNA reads TGTGCCAGCAGTGAGACGGGATCCGAAAAACTGTTTTTT.

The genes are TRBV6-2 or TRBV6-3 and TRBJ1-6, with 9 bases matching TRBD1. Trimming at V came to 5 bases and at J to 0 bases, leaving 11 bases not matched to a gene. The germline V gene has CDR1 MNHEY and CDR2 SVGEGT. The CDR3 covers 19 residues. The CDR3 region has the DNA TGTGCCAGCAGTACCGCGGGACAGGGACTCGTCTCCTATAATTCACCCCTCCACTTT. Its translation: CASSTAGQGLVSYNSPLHF.

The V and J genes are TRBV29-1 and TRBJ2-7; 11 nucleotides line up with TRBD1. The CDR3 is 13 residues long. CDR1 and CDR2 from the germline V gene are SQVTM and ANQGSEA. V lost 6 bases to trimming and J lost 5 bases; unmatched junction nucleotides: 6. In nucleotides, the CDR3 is TGCAGCGTCACGGACAGGGGGCAGAACGAGCAGTACTTC. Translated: CSVTDRGQNEQYF.

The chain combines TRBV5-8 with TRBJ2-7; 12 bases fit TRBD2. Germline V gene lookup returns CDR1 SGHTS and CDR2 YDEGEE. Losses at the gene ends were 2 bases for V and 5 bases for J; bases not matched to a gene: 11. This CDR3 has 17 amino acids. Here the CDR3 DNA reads TGTGCCAGCAGCTTATCTCTAGCGGGGGGGCTTCACGACGAGCAGTACTTC. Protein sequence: CASSLSLAGGLHDEQYF.

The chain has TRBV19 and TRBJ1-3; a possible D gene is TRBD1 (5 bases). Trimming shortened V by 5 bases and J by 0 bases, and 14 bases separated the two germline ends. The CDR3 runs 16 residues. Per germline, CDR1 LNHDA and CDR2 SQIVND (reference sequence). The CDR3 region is CASSGPSGVSGNTIYF. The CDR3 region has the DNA TGTGCCAGTAGTGGCCCGTCGGGGGTCTCTGGAAACACCATATATTTT.

The CDR3 is CASSLGLSYEQYF. The CDR3 DNA reads as TGTGCCAGCAGTTTGGGACTCTCCTACGAGCAGTACTTC. The chain has TRBV7-2 and TRBJ2-7, with D possibly being TRBD2 (6 bases). With 6 bases removed from V and 0 bases from J, the gap between germline ends came to 9 bases. The CDR3 is made up of 13 amino acids. Germline CDR1 is SGHTA and CDR2 is FQGNSA.

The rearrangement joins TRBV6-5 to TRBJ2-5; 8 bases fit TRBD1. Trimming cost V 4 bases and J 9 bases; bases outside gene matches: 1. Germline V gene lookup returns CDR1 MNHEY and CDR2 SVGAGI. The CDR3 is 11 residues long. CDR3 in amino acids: CASSSGGPQYF. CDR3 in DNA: TGTGCCAGCAGTTCAGGGGGCCCCCAGTACTTC.

Here the CDR3 DNA reads TGTGCCATCAGTGAGGACAGGGGCACCGGGGAGCTGTTTTTT. It encodes CAISEDRGTGELFF. The gene calls are TRBV10-3 and TRBJ2-2, with 8 nucleotides matching TRBD1. The germline V gene encodes CDR1 ENHRY and CDR2 SYGVKD. This CDR3 is built from 14 residues. Unmatched junction bases numbered 0, after V lost 2 bases and J lost 4 bases.

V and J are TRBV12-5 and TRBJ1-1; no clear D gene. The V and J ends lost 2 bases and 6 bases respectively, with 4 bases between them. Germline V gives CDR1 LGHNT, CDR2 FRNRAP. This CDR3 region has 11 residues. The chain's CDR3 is CASGLSSEAFF. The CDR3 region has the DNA TGTGCTAGTGGTTTGAGCTCTGAAGCTTTCTTT.

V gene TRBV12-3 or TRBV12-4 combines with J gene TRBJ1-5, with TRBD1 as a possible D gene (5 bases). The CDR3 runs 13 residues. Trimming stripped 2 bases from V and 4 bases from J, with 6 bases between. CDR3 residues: CASSLRGNQPQHF. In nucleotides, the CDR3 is TGTGCCAGCAGTTTAAGGGGAAATCAGCCCCAGCATTTT.

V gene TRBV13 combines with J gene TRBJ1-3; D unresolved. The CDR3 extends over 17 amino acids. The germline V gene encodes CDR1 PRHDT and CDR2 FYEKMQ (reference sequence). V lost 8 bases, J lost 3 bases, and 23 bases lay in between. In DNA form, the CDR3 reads TGTGCCAGCGTTAATGGTTTTGGGCCCATTAGTGGAAACACCATATATTTT. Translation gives CASVNGFGPISGNTIYF.

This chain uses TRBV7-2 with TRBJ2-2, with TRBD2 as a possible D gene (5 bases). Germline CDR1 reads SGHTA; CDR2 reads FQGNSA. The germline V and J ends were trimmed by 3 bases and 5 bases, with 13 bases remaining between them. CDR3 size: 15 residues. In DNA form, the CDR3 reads TGTGCCAGCAGCTTCCCCTTAACGGGGACCGGGGAGCTGTTTTTT. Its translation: CASSFPLTGTGELFF.

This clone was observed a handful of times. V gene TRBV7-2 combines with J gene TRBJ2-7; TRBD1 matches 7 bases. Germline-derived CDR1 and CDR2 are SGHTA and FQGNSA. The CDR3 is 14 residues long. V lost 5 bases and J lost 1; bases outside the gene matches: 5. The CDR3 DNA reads TGTGCCAGCAGCCCCGGGGACAGATCCTACGAGCAGTACTTC. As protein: CASSPGDRSYEQYF. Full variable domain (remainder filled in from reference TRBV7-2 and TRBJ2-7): GAGVSQSPSNKVTEKGKDVELRCDPISGHTALYWYRQSLGQGLEFLIYFQGNSAPDKSGLPSDRFSAERTGGSVSTLTIQRTQQEDSAVYLCASSPGDRSYEQYFGPGTRLTVT.

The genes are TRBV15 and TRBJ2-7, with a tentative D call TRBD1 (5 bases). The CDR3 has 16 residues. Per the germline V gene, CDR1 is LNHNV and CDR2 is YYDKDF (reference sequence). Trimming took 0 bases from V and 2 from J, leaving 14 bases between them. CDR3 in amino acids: CATSRDQGVTPYEQYF. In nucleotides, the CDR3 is TGTGCCACCAGCAGAGACCAGGGTGTTACACCCTACGAGCAGTACTTC.

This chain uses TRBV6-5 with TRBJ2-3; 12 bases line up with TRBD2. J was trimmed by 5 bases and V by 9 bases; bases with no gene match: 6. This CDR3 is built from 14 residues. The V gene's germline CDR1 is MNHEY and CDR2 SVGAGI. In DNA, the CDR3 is TGTGCCAGTCTAGCGGGGGGGCCGGGAGATACGCAGTATTTT. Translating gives CASLAGGPGDTQYF.

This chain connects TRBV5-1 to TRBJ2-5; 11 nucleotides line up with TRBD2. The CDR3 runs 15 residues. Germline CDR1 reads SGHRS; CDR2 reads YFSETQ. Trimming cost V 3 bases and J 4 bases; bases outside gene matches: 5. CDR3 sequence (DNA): TGCGCCAGCAGCTCGCAGACTAGCGGGGTAGAGACCCAGTACTTC. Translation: CASSSQTSGVETQYF.

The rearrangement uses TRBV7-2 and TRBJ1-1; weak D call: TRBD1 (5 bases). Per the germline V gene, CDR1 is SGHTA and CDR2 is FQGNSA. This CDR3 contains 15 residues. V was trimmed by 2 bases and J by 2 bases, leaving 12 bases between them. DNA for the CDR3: TGTGCCAGCAGCTTAACAGGACCTATAAACACTGAAGCTTTCTTT. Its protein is CASSLTGPINTEAFF.

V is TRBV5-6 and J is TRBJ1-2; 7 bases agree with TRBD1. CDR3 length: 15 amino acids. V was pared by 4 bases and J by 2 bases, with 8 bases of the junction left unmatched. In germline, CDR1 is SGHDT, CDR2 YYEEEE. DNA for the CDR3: TGTGCCAGCAGCCAGGGGGGACAGTTCAACTATGGCTACACCTTC. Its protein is CASSQGGQFNYGYTF.

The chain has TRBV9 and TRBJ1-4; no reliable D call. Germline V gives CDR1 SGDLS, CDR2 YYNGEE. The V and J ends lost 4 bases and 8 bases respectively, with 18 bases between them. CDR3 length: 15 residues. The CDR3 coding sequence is TGTGCCAGCAGCTACCACCATCTCCCGGGGGAAAAACTGTTTTTT. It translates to CASSYHHLPGEKLFF.

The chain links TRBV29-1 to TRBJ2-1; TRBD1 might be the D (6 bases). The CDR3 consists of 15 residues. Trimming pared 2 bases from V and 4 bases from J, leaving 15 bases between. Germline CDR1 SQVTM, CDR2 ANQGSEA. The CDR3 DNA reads TGCAGCGTTGAACGTGGACAGCGGCCTTACAATGAGCAGTTCTTC. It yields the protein CSVERGQRPYNEQFF.